This T cell receptor beta chain was identified in a study of T cell repertoires in cytomegalovirus infection. Overall study context: An indication of both CMV infection and matching HLA type came from public TCR beta signatures.

A single record per CDR3 protein comes from TCRdb applying MiXCR to the reads. The data show approximately 110,000 distinct CDR3 sequences, over 40% seen once. Study-wide results and caveats: Summed frequency of shared TCR beta families picked out CMV carriers who also had the relevant HLA.

The CDR3 spans 16 residues. Germline V gives CDR1 LNHDA, CDR2 SQIVND (reference sequence). Deletions cut 3 bases from V and 1 base from J, with 15 bases between. Of note for this clonotype: Its matching antigen is unknown.

V and J are TRBV19 and TRBJ1-1; possibly TRBD1 for D (5 bases). This receptor was taken from a human donor in good health (CMV status not recorded). Some clones in this sample may be carry-over from other donors' samples. This specimen consisted of CD8+ T cells from cultured PBMCs, obtained from culture after CMV antigen stimulation. The CDR3: CASSIRRTRKNTEAFF. CDR3 in DNA: TGTGCCAGTAGTATTAGGCGGACACGCAAGAACACTGAAGCTTTCTTT.